This is a list of T cell receptor beta chains from one sample in a study of cytomegalovirus exposure and HLA in healthy donors. The protocol was immunoSEQ multiplex PCR, while the TCRdb copy is restricted to in-frame clones and leaves out a portion. Of some 110,000 clones in the sample, about 78% were seen once. The sample consisted of PBMCs. The receptors were sampled from a man aged 30-40 years in good health and CMV-seronegative. Both conserved end residues are part of each CDR3. The D gene is left open where the match is weak. Clone size is stated in some rows and not others, as once, few, many or a class when expanded.

cdr3_length j_call clone_size v_call d_call cdr3_nt cdr3_aa
12 TRBJ2-5 once TRBV9 NA TGTGCCCTTGGGGCTAGCCAAGAGACCCAGTACTTC CALGASQETQYF
14 TRBJ2-7 NA TRBV7-2 NA TGTGCCAGCAGCTTAGGGTATACCACCGGCGAGCAGTACTTC CASSLGYTTGEQYF
17 TRBJ1-5 NA TRBV19 TRBD1 TGTGCCAGTAGTTCAAGACAGGGGGCGCGCAGCAATCAGCCCCAGCATTTT CASSSRQGARSNQPQHF
14 TRBJ1-1 NA TRBV10-3 NA TGTGCCATCAGGAAACAGGTTGGGAACACTGAAGCTTTCTTT CAIRKQVGNTEAFF
17 TRBJ2-1 NA TRBV28 TRBD1 TGTGCCAGCAGTACCGGGACCGGGACAGGAGCCTACAATGAGCAGTTCTTC CASSTGTGTGAYNEQFF
14 TRBJ2-5 NA TRBV15 NA TGTGCCACCAGCAGCCCGACAGGGAGGCAGACCCAGTACTTC CATSSPTGRQTQYF
15 TRBJ2-3 NA TRBV4-3 NA TGCGCCAGCAGCCAAGATCAGGGTCGCACAGATACGCAGTATTTT CASSQDQGRTDTQYF
18 TRBJ2-1 NA TRBV27 TRBD1 TGTGCCAGCAGATACGGGACAGGGTTGTCAGAGTCCTACAATGAGCAGTTCTTC CASRYGTGLSESYNEQFF
13 TRBJ2-3 NA TRBV7-7 NA TGTGCCAGCAGCTTAGTCCTATCAGATACGCAGTATTTT CASSLVLSDTQYF
11 TRBJ1-2 NA TRBV4-3 NA TGCGCCCCGGGAACTAACTATGGCTACACCTTC CAPGTNYGYTF
15 TRBJ2-7 NA TRBV5-4 TRBD1 TGTGCCAGCAGCGAAGGGACAGGGGGCTCGGTGAAGCAGTACTTC CASSEGTGGSVKQYF
11 TRBJ1-1 NA TRBV7-9 NA TGTGCCAGCAGACCGCGCACTGAAGCTTTCTTT CASRPRTEAFF
16 TRBJ1-1 NA TRBV27 TRBD1 TGTGCCAGCAGGGAATACACAGGGGCCAGGAACACTGAAGCTTTCTTT CASREYTGARNTEAFF
17 TRBJ1-5 NA TRBV2 TRBD1 TGTGCCAGCAGCCGGGACAGGGGGCTTTCTGGCAATCAGCCCCAGCATTTT CASSRDRGLSGNQPQHF
17 TRBJ2-5 NA TRBV4-3 TRBD2 TGCGCCAGCAGCCAAGATCTGGAGCGGGGTGCAACAAAGACCCAGTACTTC CASSQDLERGATKTQYF
15 TRBJ1-2 NA TRBV27 NA TGTGCCAGCAGTTTAAGAGGGTCAGCTAACTATGGCTACACCTTC CASSLRGSANYGYTF
16 TRBJ1-2 NA TRBV19 TRBD1 TGTGCCAGTAGGGGGACAGGAAAAGCCCCAAACTATGGCTACACCTTC CASRGTGKAPNYGYTF
14 TRBJ2-7 few TRBV7-8 TRBD1 TGTGCCAGCAGCTCGGGACAGGGGACTTACGAGCAGTACTTC CASSSGQGTYEQYF
15 TRBJ2-2 NA TRBV7-8 TRBD2 TGTGCCAGCAGCAAGCGGGACGCGAGAGACGGGGAGCTGTTTTTT CASSKRDARDGELFF
15 TRBJ2-2 NA TRBV9 TRBD2 TGTGCCAGCAGCGTTAGCGGGAGTCTCACCGGGGAGCTGTTTTTT CASSVSGSLTGELFF
15 TRBJ2-5 NA TRBV5-1 NA TGCGCCAGCAGCTTGGCAGGGGGGCGTACAGAGACCCAGTACTTC CASSLAGGRTETQYF
15 TRBJ2-7 few TRBV11-2 TRBD1 TGTGCCAGCAGCCGGGGACAGGGAATGTACTACGAGCAGTACTTC CASSRGQGMYYEQYF
15 TRBJ1-6 few TRBV19 NA TGTGCCAGTAGTGCCAGGACAGAATCCAATTCACCCCTCCACTTT CASSARTESNSPLHF
14 TRBJ1-4 few TRBV5-1 NA TGCGCCAGCAGCCTGGGGGACTTCAATGAAAAACTGTTTTTT CASSLGDFNEKLFF
14 TRBJ2-5 once TRBV5-1 TRBD1 TGCGCCAGCAGCTTCGTCAGGGGGCAAGAGACCCAGTACTTC CASSFVRGQETQYF
17 TRBJ2-2 few TRBV5-6 NA TGTGCCAGCAGCGACCCGAGAGGCTCTTTTAAGACCGGGGAGCTGTTTTTT CASSDPRGSFKTGELFF
12 TRBJ1-2 NA TRBV7-8 NA TGTGCCAGCAGCTTAGTCCAGGGTGGCTACACCTTC CASSLVQGGYTF
17 TRBJ1-6 once TRBV9 NA TGTGCCAGCAGCGTAGGCGGGCTAGGAGAATATAATTCACCCCTCCACTTT CASSVGGLGEYNSPLHF
14 TRBJ2-6 few TRBV2 NA TGTGCCAGCAGTGAGGGAGCTGGGGCCAACGTCCTGACTTTC CASSEGAGANVLTF
13 TRBJ2-2 NA TRBV9 NA TGTGCCAGCAGCGTAGTTCAGGCCGGGGAGCTGTTTTTT CASSVVQAGELFF
12 TRBJ2-7 NA TRBV7-2 NA TGTGCCAGCAGCCTGAGCTCCTACGAGCAGTACTTC CASSLSSYEQYF
15 TRBJ1-3 NA TRBV18 NA TGTGCCAGCTCGTCGTTGGAGAGCTCTGGAAACACCATATATTTT CASSSLESSGNTIYF
12 TRBJ1-1 NA TRBV5-8 TRBD1 TGTGCCAGCAGCTATGACAGGGGTGAAGCTTTCTTT CASSYDRGEAFF
13 TRBJ1-1 NA TRBV7-9 NA TGTGCCAGCAGTTCGACAGTGAACACTGAAGCTTTCTTT CASSSTVNTEAFF
14 TRBJ2-5 NA TRBV9 NA TGTGCCAGCAGCGCCGTATTAGGAGGAGAGACCCAGTACTTC CASSAVLGGETQYF
17 TRBJ1-2 NA TRBV4-1 TRBD1 TGCGCCAGCAGCCACAGATCCTCGACAGGGACAGATTATGGCTACACCTTC CASSHRSSTGTDYGYTF
14 TRBJ2-3 once TRBV14 NA TGTGCCAGCAGCCGACTACTAGTTTCAGATACGCAGTATTTT CASSRLLVSDTQYF
12 TRBJ1-1 few TRBV6-5 NA TGTGCCAGCAGTGCAGGGTGGACTGAAGCTTTCTTT CASSAGWTEAFF
15 TRBJ2-5 NA TRBV11-2 TRBD2 TGTGCCAGCAGCTTAGGAGCGGGGGGAGCAGAGACCCAGTACTTC CASSLGAGGAETQYF
13 TRBJ2-5 NA TRBV7-9 NA TGTGCCAGCAGCCCAACCTTCGGTGGGGAGCAGTACTTC CASSPTFGGEQYF
16 TRBJ1-6 NA TRBV11-2 TRBD1 TGTGCCAGCAGCTTAGATTCCGGGACAGGGAATTCACCCCTCCACTTT CASSLDSGTGNSPLHF
13 TRBJ1-1 few TRBV5-6 NA TGTGCCAGCAGCCTGACCGGGAAGACTGAAGCTTTCTTT CASSLTGKTEAFF
16 TRBJ1-1 NA TRBV18 TRBD1 TGTGCCAGCTCACCAAGACAGGGTGGGGTGGGGACTGAAGCTTTCTTT CASSPRQGGVGTEAFF
15 TRBJ1-5 NA TRBV28 TRBD1 TGTGCCAGCAGTTTTGTGGACAGGGTGAATCAGCCCCAGCATTTT CASSFVDRVNQPQHF
12 TRBJ2-7 NA TRBV6-5 NA TGTGCCAGCATTTCAGACACCTACGAGCAGTACTTC CASISDTYEQYF
14 TRBJ2-5 NA TRBV5-1 TRBD1 TGCGCCAGCAGCTTGGGACAGGGCCAAGAGACCCAGTACTTC CASSLGQGQETQYF
15 TRBJ2-7 NA TRBV7-9 TRBD2 TGTGCCAGCAGCTTAGCGGGGGGGAGCTCCTACGAGCAGTACTTC CASSLAGGSSYEQYF
12 TRBJ2-5 NA TRBV28 NA TGTGCCAGCAGTCGCCAGCAAGAGACCCAGTACTTC CASSRQQETQYF
14 TRBJ2-1 NA TRBV18 TRBD2 TGTGCCAGCTCACCCTTAGCGGGAGTCGATGAGCAGTTCTTC CASSPLAGVDEQFF
15 TRBJ2-3 NA TRBV7-9 NA TGTGCCAGCAGTGGGAAACAGGTCAGCACAGATACGCAGTATTTT CASSGKQVSTDTQYF
13 TRBJ1-4 NA TRBV29-1 NA TGCAGCGTCCTCAGGGGCCCTAATGAAAAACTGTTTTTT CSVLRGPNEKLFF
14 TRBJ2-2 NA TRBV7-8 TRBD2 TGTGCCAGCAGCTTAAGTCGGGGGGCCGGGGAGCTGTTTTTT CASSLSRGAGELFF
15 TRBJ2-1 NA TRBV6-1 TRBD2 TGTGCCAGCCTCTTGGCGGGAGGTTCCTACAATGAGCAGTTCTTC CASLLAGGSYNEQFF
17 TRBJ2-2 few TRBV2 TRBD1 TGTGCCAGCAGTGAAGCCGGACAGGGTCGGAGCACCGGGGAGCTGTTTTTT CASSEAGQGRSTGELFF
15 TRBJ1-4 NA TRBV30 TRBD1 TGTGCCTGGTCCGATGGGACAGGAGGTAATGAAAAACTGTTTTTT CAWSDGTGGNEKLFF
17 TRBJ2-7 NA TRBV14 NA TGTGCCAGCAGCCAAGATTTAAGCCCAGGTTACTCCTACGAGCAGTACTTC CASSQDLSPGYSYEQYF
14 TRBJ1-3 NA TRBV6-6 NA TGTGCCAGCAGTCACAGGGTTCCTGGAAACACCATATATTTT CASSHRVPGNTIYF
13 TRBJ2-5 NA TRBV5-6 NA TGTGCCAGCATAGACAGGAACCAAGAGACCCAGTACTTC CASIDRNQETQYF